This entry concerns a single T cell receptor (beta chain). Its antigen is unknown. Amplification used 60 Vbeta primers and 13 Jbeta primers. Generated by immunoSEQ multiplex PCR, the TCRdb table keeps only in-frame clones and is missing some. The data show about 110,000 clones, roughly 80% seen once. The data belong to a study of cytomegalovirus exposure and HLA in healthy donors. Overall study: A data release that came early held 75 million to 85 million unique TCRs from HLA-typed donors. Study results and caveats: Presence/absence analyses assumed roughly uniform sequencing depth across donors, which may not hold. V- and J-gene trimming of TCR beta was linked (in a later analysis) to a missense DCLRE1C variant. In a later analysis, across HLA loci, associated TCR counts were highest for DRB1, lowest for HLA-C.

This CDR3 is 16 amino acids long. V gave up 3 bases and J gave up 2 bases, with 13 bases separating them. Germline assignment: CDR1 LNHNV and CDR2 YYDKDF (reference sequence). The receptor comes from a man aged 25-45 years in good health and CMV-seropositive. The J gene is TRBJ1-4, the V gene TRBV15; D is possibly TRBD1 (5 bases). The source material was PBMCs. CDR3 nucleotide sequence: TGTGCCACCAGCAGTGGGTCGACAGCCACTAATGAAAAACTGTTTTTT. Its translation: CATSSGSTATNEKLFF.